This TCR beta chain was identified in a study of CD8+ T cells in alopecia areata (dated by TCRdb to between 2018 and 2020). Concerning the study at large: Treated patients were enrolled in an open-label pilot trial of oral tofacitinib at 5 to 10 mg twice daily for moderate-to-severe alopecia areata. Tofacitinib was administered for 6 to 18 months, and 6 months of follow-up off drug were then conducted to assess delayed response and recurrence. Disease severity in treated patients was measured with the SALT score, which quantifies the percentage of affected scalp surface area. The study used high-throughput TCRbeta sequencing to examine T cell clonal expansion in alopecia areata, in both the C3H/HeJ mouse model and human patients. Scalp tissue and sorted CD4+ and CD8+ peripheral blood T cells from patchy and totalis/universalis alopecia areata patients and from healthy controls were covered by human TCRbeta sequencing. Biopsies were taken from tofacitinib-treated patients at baseline and again at 4 and 24 weeks into treatment, and several of those patients also had a later scalp biopsy. Scalp clonality was compared among normal scalp (n=4), patchy alopecia areata scalp (n=8), and alopecia totalis/universalis scalp (n=8). The RNA source kit depended on sample type: the PAXgene miRNA kit for fixed scalp, the miRNeasy kit for PBMCs, and the RNeasy kit for mouse skin. immunoSEQ multiplex PCR using 35 Vbeta forward primers and 13 Jbeta reverse primers was used to amplify TCRbeta CDR3 regions. Study-wide findings and limitations: Many expanded lesional clones persisted in scalp and blood during tofacitinib treatment, which may partly explain relapse after stopping treatment. Tofacitinib significantly decreased scalp clonality and the number of expanded CD8+ clones among the top 100 scalp clones. Compared with mice, TCR sequences shared between patients were less clear, possibly partly because of HLA diversity across the patient population. Scalp TCR repertoire analysis is complicated because resident alphabeta T cells in normal human skin are also sequenced, whereas mouse skin is dominated by gammadelta T cells. The treated cohort was small, with a single nonresponder, so links between baseline CD8+ expansion and response need larger studies. Compared with normal scalp, lesional scalp had higher clonality and more expanded CD8+ clones, particularly in alopecia totalis/universalis, a pattern that suggests antigenic drive.

The meaning of the sample's time point label: about 4 weeks on oral tofacitinib. The treatment or condition label of this sample denotes: oral pan-JAK inhibitor, 5-10 mg twice daily. Peripheral blood and lesional scalp punch biopsies were obtained from patients with alopecia areata. PBMCs were separated by density centrifugation and stained for CD3, CD4 and CD8, after which CD4+ and CD8+ T cells were sorted on a FACSAria. The method was the immunoSEQ multiplex PCR assay. For TCR sequencing, RNA was extracted from every sample and reverse transcribed into cDNA to serve as template. First-strand cDNA was synthesized with SuperScript III using a 2:1 mix of oligo-dT and random hexamers. A synthetic immune receptor repertoire was used to measure amplification bias, and any remaining bias was corrected computationally. The paper's processing steps were these. After raw reads were preprocessed to remove errors, the CDR3 was defined following IMGT conventions as running from the conserved cysteine to phenylalanine. Clonality was computed by normalizing Shannon entropy by log2 of the number of productive unique TCRs and subtracting the result from 1. Whether scalp clones were CD4 or CD8 was inferred by matching scalp TCRbeta sequences against CD4 and CD8 repertoires sorted from blood. The clones in this table, taken by TCRdb from immuneACCESS, are in-frame only. Not every clone is retained; where verified, under half of the shortfall comes from an unresolved V gene, and the cause of the rest is unknown. That table furnishes V, J and clone size, whereas the DNA furnished D and trimming. Here the sample has 120,000 or so clones; roughly 60% occur a single time. Clones ranked in the top ten supply about 31% of the sample.

Based on the germline V gene, the CDR1 and CDR2 sequences are SQVTM and ANQGSEA. Here V drops 6 bases and J drops 1 base, and the junction holds 6 bases not matched to any gene. The CDR3 has 14 amino acids, counting the end cysteine and phenylalanine. Only the CDR3 DNA is retained, 42 bases long and in frame from the first base. About this clone: The antigen it recognizes is unknown. Per-nucleotide qualities are absent, and no much larger clonotype sits a single base away.

This TCR derives from a human donor with alopecia areata. In this chain, TRBV29-1 is recombined with TRBJ2-1, with 7 middle bases fitting TRBD1. This material consisted of CD8+ T cells sorted from blood, taken at week 4, from a patient treated with tofacitinib. The nucleotide sequence is given as TGCAGCGTCGTAGGGGGCGCGTCCTACAATGAGCAGTTCTTC. The resulting protein is CSVVGGASYNEQFF.